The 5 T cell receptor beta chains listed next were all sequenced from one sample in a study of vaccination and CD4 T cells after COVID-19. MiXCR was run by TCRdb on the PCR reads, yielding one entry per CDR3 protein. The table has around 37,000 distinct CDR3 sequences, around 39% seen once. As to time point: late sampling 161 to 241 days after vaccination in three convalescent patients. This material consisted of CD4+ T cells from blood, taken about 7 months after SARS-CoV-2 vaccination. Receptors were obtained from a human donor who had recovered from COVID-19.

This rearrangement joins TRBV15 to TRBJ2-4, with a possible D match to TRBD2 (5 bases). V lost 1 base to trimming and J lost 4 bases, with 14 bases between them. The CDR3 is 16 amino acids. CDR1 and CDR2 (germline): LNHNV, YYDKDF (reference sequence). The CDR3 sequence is CATSRVISSSKNIQYF. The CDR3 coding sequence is TGTGCCACCAGCAGAGTCATTTCTAGCAGTAAAAACATTCAGTACTTC.

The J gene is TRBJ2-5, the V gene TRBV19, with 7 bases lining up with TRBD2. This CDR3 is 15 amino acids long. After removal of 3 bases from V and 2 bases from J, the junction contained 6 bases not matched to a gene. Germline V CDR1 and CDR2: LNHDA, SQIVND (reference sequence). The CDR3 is CASSISLADQETQYF. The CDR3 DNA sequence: TGTGCCAGTAGTATCTCGCTAGCGGATCAAGAGACCCAGTACTTC.

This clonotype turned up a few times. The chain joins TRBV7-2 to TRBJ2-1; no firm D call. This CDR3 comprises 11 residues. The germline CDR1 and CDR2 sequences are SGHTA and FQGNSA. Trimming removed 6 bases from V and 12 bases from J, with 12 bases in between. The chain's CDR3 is CASSPLNGQFF. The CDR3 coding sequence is TGTGCCAGCAGTCCCCTTAACGGGCAGTTCTTC.

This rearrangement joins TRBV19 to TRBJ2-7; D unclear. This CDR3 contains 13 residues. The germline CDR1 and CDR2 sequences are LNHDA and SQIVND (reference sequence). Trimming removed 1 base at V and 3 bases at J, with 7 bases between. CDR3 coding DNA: TGTGCCAGTAGTATAGGCAGGAGCTACGAGCAGTACTTC. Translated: CASSIGRSYEQYF.

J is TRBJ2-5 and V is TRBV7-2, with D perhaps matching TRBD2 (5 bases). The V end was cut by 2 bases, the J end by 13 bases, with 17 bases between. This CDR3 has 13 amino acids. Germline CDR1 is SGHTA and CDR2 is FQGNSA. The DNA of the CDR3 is TGTGCCAGCAGCTTATCCCCTACTAGGGCCTGGTACTTC. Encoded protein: CASSLSPTRAWYF.